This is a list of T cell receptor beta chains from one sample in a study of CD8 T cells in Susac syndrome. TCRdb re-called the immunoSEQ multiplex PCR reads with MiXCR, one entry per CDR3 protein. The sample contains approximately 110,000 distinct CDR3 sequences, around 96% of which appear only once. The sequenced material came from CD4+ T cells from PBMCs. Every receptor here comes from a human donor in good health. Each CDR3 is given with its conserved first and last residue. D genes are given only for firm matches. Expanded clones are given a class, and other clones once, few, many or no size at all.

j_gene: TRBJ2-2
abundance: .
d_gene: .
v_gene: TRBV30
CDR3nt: TGTGCCTGGAGTGCCCTGGGGACACCTCAGGCCGGGGAGCTGTTTTTT
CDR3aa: CAWSALGTPQAGELFF

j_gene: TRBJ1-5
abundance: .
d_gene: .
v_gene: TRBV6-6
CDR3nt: TGTGCCAGCAATTATAATGGCAATCAGCCCCAGCATTTT
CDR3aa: CASNYNGNQPQHF

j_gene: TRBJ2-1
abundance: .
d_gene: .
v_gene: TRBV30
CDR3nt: TGTGCCTGGATATCTTCGGGGGGCCTTTACAATGAGCAGTTCTTC
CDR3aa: CAWISSGGLYNEQFF

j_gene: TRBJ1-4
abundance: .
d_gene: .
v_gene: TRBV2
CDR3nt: TGTGCCAGCAGTGAAGCCGATCTTGAAAAACTGTTTTTT
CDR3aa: CASSEADLEKLFF

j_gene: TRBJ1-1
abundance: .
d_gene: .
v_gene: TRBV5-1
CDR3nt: TGCGCCAGCGGATCGGGGTCCCAGACTGAAGCTTTCTTT
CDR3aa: CASGSGSQTEAFF

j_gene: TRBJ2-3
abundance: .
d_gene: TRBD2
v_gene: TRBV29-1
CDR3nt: TGCAGCGTTGATGGAAGCATAGCGGGAGGGCCAGATACGCAGTATTTT
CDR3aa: CSVDGSIAGGPDTQYF

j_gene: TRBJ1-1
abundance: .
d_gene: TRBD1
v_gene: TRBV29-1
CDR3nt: TGCAGCGTTGAAGAGAGGGTACAGGGGTGGAACACTGAAGCTTTCTTT
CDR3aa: CSVEERVQGWNTEAFF

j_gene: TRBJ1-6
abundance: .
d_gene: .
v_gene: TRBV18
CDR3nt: TGTGCCAGCTCACACAGAGATTCACCCCTCCACTTT
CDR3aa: CASSHRDSPLHF

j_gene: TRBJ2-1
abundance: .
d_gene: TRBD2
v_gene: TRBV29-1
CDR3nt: TGCAGCGTTGAAGGGCTAGCGGGAAGCTCCTACAATGAGCAGTTCTTC
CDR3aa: CSVEGLAGSSYNEQFF

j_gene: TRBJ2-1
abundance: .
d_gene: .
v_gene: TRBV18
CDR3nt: TGTGCCAGCTCACCAACAGCGCCGTCCTACAATGAGCAGTTCTTC
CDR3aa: CASSPTAPSYNEQFF

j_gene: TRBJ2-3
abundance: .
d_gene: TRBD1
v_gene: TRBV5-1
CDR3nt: TGCGCCAGCAGCATTGGCGGGACAGGAACAGATACGCAGTATTTT
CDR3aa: CASSIGGTGTDTQYF

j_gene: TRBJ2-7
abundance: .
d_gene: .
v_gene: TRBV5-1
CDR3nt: TGCGCCAGCAGCTTGGGTATTAGCGGCTACGAGCAGTACTTC
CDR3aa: CASSLGISGYEQYF

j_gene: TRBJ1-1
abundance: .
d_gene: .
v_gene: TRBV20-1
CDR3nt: TGCAGTGCTAGAGGTAACAGGAGGCCTGAAGCTTTCTTT
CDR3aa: CSARGNRRPEAFF

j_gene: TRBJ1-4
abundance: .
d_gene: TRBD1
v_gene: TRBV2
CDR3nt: TGTGCCAGCAGTCGCATCCGGGACAGTAATGAAAAACTGTTTTTT
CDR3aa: CASSRIRDSNEKLFF

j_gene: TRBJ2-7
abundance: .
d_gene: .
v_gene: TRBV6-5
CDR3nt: TGTGCCAGCAGTTATCCTATTCCGGGGGGCAGCCTCTCCTACGAGCAGTACTTC
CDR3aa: CASSYPIPGGSLSYEQYF

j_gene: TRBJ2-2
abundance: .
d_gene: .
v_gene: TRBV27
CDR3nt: TGTGCCAGCAGTTCACAGGTAGACGCGAACACCGGGGAGCTGTTTTTT
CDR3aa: CASSSQVDANTGELFF

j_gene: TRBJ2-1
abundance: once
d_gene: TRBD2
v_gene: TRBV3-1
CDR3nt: TGTGCCAGCAGCCAGCTTAGCGGGAGGTCTATCAATGAGCAGTTCTTC
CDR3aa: CASSQLSGRSINEQFF